What follows is one T cell receptor (beta chain) and its context. TCRdb called the RT-PCR reads again in MiXCR, with one record for every CDR3 protein. The data hold fewer than 800,000 distinct CDR3 sequences, with approximately 15% observed a single time. The trim removed 0 bases at V and 4 bases at J, leaving 5 bases unmatched. Germline CDR1 SGHNT, CDR2 YENEEA. CDR3 length: 17 residues. The J gene is TRBJ2-1, the V gene TRBV11-3; 11 nucleotides align to TRBD2. This TCR was recovered from a female donor in good health, serving as a healthy control. The sample comprised memory CD4+ T cells from blood. The CDR3 here is CASSLDGTSGAYNEQFF. CDR3 coding DNA: TGTGCCAGCAGCTTAGACGGGACTAGCGGAGCTTACAATGAGCAGTTCTTC.